The rows below give T cell receptor beta chains drawn from one sample of a study of identical twins. Each CDR3 protein gets one entry after TCRdb re-called the 5' RACE reads with MiXCR. This sample has 350,000 to 400,000 distinct CDR3 sequences; roughly 9% occur once, and the top ten carry roughly 8.7%. Sequenced material: naive T cells sorted from blood. These receptor sequences come from a woman aged 45-60 years in good health. The CDR3 runs from the conserved cysteine through the conserved F or W. The D gene is left open where the match is weak. Only part of the rows carry a size: once, few, many, or a class if the clone is expanded.

14	-	TRBV6-5	many	TRBJ2-4	TGTGCCAGCAGTACCTCGACCTGGGGAAACATTCAGTACTTC	CASSTSTWGNIQYF
11	-	TRBV6-6	few	TRBJ2-3	TGTGCCACCGATGGGGAGGATACGCAGTATTTT	CATDGEDTQYF
14	-	TRBV12-3/TRBV12-4	many	TRBJ1-6	TGTGCCAGCAGGGACAGCTCCTATAATTCACCCCTCCACTTT	CASRDSSYNSPLHF
15	TRBD1	TRBV10-3	many	TRBJ2-3	TGTGCCATCAGTGAGTCGGGACAGGGTATCGATACGCAGTATTTT	CAISESGQGIDTQYF
14	-	TRBV7-2	many	TRBJ1-5	TGTGCCAGCAGCGCAGGGTTTCGGAGTCAGCCCCAGCATTTT	CASSAGFRSQPQHF
14	-	TRBV27	-	TRBJ2-5	TGTGCCAGCAGCTCCCCGACAGGGAGGGAGACCCAGTACTTC	CASSSPTGRETQYF
14	TRBD1	TRBV9	-	TRBJ1-1	TGTGCCAGCAGCGCTAGAGGACAGGACACTGAAGCTTTCTTT	CASSARGQDTEAFF
15	TRBD2	TRBV28	-	TRBJ2-1	TGTGCCAGCAGCCCCCTAGCGGGAGGAAAGGATGAGCAGTTCTTC	CASSPLAGGKDEQFF
13	-	TRBV5-1	many	TRBJ2-3	TGCGCCAGCGGACTGGAGGGCACAGATACGCAGTATTTT	CASGLEGTDTQYF
15	-	TRBV6-5	few	TRBJ2-4	TGTGCCAGCAGTTACGGTCCGGGGACCAAAAACATTCAGTACTTC	CASSYGPGTKNIQYF
15	TRBD2	TRBV12-3/TRBV12-4	-	TRBJ2-5	TGTGCCAGCAGTTTGGGACTAGCGGGACTGGAGACCCAGTACTTC	CASSLGLAGLETQYF
15	TRBD2	TRBV12-3/TRBV12-4	few	TRBJ2-5	TGTGCCAGTAGGGGGGGGGTACTAGCGGGAGAGACCCAGTACTTC	CASRGGVLAGETQYF
11	-	TRBV29-1	many	TRBJ2-5	TGCAGCGTTCTTAAGAAAGAGACCCAGTACTTC	CSVLKKETQYF
14	-	TRBV4-2	many	TRBJ1-2	TGTGCCAGCAGCCAAGCCCTGGGAGGGTATGGCTACACCTTC	CASSQALGGYGYTF
14	-	TRBV5-6	-	TRBJ1-4	TGTGCCAGCACCAAAACCGAGAGGGGATCAAAACTGTTTTTT	CASTKTERGSKLFF
13	-	TRBV20-1	few	TRBJ2-3	TGCAGTGGGAGAGAGGGTCAACCAGATACGCAGTATTTT	CSGREGQPDTQYF
20	TRBD2	TRBV5-1	few	TRBJ2-5	TGCGCCAGCAGCTTGGTTCCTAGCGGGAGGATTCCTGGGAGTCAAGAGACCCAGTACTTC	CASSLVPSGRIPGSQETQYF
16	TRBD2	TRBV11-3	many	TRBJ2-1	TGTGCCAGCAGCTTAGAGGCGGGAGGGGCCTACAATGAGCAGTTCTTC	CASSLEAGGAYNEQFF
14	-	TRBV5-1	-	TRBJ2-7	TGCGCCAGCAGCTTAACGGGACTCCCGGACGAGCAGTACTTC	CASSLTGLPDEQYF
16	-	TRBV9	-	TRBJ2-3	TGTGCCAGCAGCTTGGGGGTAAGGGACCTCACAGATACGCAGTATTTT	CASSLGVRDLTDTQYF
19	TRBD2	TRBV24-1	few	TRBJ2-2	TGTGCCACCAGTGATTTAGGACTAGCGGGAGGAAGGAACACCGGGGAGCTGTTTTTT	CATSDLGLAGGRNTGELFF
14	TRBD1	TRBV3-1	-	TRBJ1-1	TGTGCCAGCAGCCAGAGGACAGGGCTGCCTGAAGCTTTCTTT	CASSQRTGLPEAFF
13	-	TRBV28	-	TRBJ2-1	TGTGCCAGCGGGGCAACAGGGTACAATGAGCAGTTCTTC	CASGATGYNEQFF
14	-	TRBV5-1	-	TRBJ2-5	TGCGCCAGCAGCTTGGGAGACTACCAAGAGACCCAGTACTTC	CASSLGDYQETQYF
14	-	TRBV28	few	TRBJ2-1	TGTGCCAGCAGGGGAAGAGTTGGCGCCGACGAGCAGTTCTTC	CASRGRVGADEQFF
15	TRBD2	TRBV3-1	many	TRBJ2-1	TGTGCCAGCAGCCTGGGACTAGCGGGAGGTTATGAGCAGTTCTTC	CASSLGLAGGYEQFF
17	TRBD2	TRBV11-3	few	TRBJ2-1	TGTGCCAGCAGCTACCGGCCGAGCGGGAGAAATTACAATGAGCAGTTCTTC	CASSYRPSGRNYNEQFF